One T cell receptor (beta chain) is described in this entry. Antigen unknown. The data stem from a study of regulatory T cells in long-lasting Graves disease. General study findings and limits: Favored usage of TRBV28, TRBJ1-2 and TRBJ2-5 was recorded in persistent disease.

Germline CDR1 reads LNHDA; CDR2 reads SQIVND (reference sequence). The CDR3 consists of 15 residues. Trimming took 7 bases from V and 5 from J, leaving 20 bases between them. Building the TCR beta libraries relied on iRepertoire HTBI primers, and CDR3 regions underwent Arm-PCR. TCRdb processed the multiplex PCR reads anew with MiXCR; each CDR3 protein has one entry. The repertoire holds about 530,000 distinct CDR3 sequences, with about 16% as singletons. Time point: newly diagnosed GD, antithyroid drugs for less than 3 months. RNA from PBMCs was the source of the TCR library. This same sample was also part of a study on T cells in Graves' hyperthyroidism and ophthalmopathy. That paper states: Patients having uncontrolled infection, another autoimmune disease, pregnancy or lactation were not included.

V gene TRBV19 combines with J gene TRBJ1-2; D remains unclear. The clonotype originates from a woman aged 35-60 years with Graves disease. The sequences come from peripheral blood mononuclear cells (PBMCs), collected at new diagnosis, from a patient treated with antithyroid drugs. The CDR3 region is CASNPTGAVYYGYTF. DNA of the CDR3: TGTGCCAGTAACCCGACGGGCGCGGTGTATTATGGCTACACCTTC.